The clone carrying this T cell receptor beta chain was picked up a small number of times. The antigen remains undetermined. A read error may account for a junction end that differs from germline. This record belongs to a study of T cell repertoires in cytomegalovirus infection. Study details: Public signatures in TCR beta pointed to CMV infection and matching HLA type. Study-wide results and caveats: Clonotype analysis showed dominance of the ex vivo response by HLA-C-restricted CMV-specific TCR beta clonotypes. Summed frequency of shared TCR beta families picked out CMV carriers who also had the relevant HLA.

The CDR3 has 12 residues. TCRdb processed the reads anew with MiXCR; each CDR3 protein has one entry. The sample records 150,000 to 200,000 distinct CDR3 sequences, roughly 28% being singletons. The chain combines TRBV12-3 or TRBV12-4 with TRBJ1-1; the D is unclear. Material: PBMCs. The sequence was obtained from a human donor in good health (CMV status not recorded). Some clones in this sample may be carry-over from other donors' samples. In nucleotides, the CDR3 is TGTGCCAGCAGCTATTTGAAGACTGAAGCTTTCTTT. It is translated as CASSYLKTEAFF.